The clone carrying this T cell receptor beta chain appeared a single time. TCRdb keeps only in-frame clones here, not all; method: immunoSEQ multiplex PCR. The sample records tens of thousands of clones, over 80% being singletons. These data are taken from a study of blood T cell repertoires in COVID-19. CDR1 is PRHDT, CDR2 FYEKMQ, per germline (reference sequence). Trimming stripped 2 bases from V and 4 bases from J, with 12 bases between. There are 15 residues in the CDR3. The sample comprised peripheral blood. This chain uses TRBV13 with TRBJ1-3; D might be TRBD1 (5 bases). The TCR was taken from a middle-aged man with COVID-19, enrolled during active disease. Here the CDR3 DNA reads TGTGCCAGCAGCTTATACAGGATCGACGGAAACACCATATATTTT. Protein: CASSLYRIDGNTIYF.